The text below deals with one TCR beta chain. As yet, its antigen is unknown. The data originate from a study of siplizumab effects on memory and regulatory T cells. Profiled with immunoSEQ multiplex PCR; TCRdb holds only in-frame clones, not every one. Counted here are 100,000 to 120,000 clones, roughly 92% occurring once; the ten biggest clones make up 1% to 1.5%. Whole-study findings and limits: Mappable alloreactive CD4+ clones were on average 68.8% Treg-derived with siplizumab, 26.9% in controls. Proliferating siplizumab-culture Tregs lacked confirmation of suppressive function. Naive T cell populations appeared to exhibit greater diversity than memory cells and appeared to be major alloresponse contributors. Siplizumab caused a significant drop in alloreactive sequences traceable to unstimulated CD4+ memory cells.

The CDR3 consists of 14 residues. From germline, CDR1 is LGHNT and CDR2 FRNRAP. The V end was cut by 6 bases, the J end by 3 bases, with 15 bases between. The TCR sequence derives from a human donor in good health. The sample taken for sequencing was CD4+ T cells sorted from blood. The gene calls are TRBV12-5 and TRBJ2-7; D might be TRBD2 (5 bases). The DNA for the CDR3 is TGTGCTAGTGGCCCGACCGGCCGGGACTACGAGCAGTACTTC. Protein: CASGPTGRDYEQYF.